Shown below are 9 T cell receptor beta chains from a single sample sequenced in a study of beta chain features in type 1 diabetes. TCRB transcripts that were expressed got sequenced, as all of the isolated RNA had been reverse transcribed. The data were produced by immunoSEQ multiplex PCR, yet TCRdb's version contains in-frame clones alone and is incomplete. This table holds around 300,000 clones, 11% found once. Sequenced sample: naive CD4+ T cells from blood. The source of these receptors is a woman under 40 in good health.

This clone has more than one count but fewer than ten. The rearrangement links TRBV7-2 to TRBJ2-1; 8 positions agree with TRBD2. The CDR3 length is 14 residues. After removal of 8 bases from V and 5 bases from J, the junction contained 8 bases not matched to a gene. CDR1 and CDR2 (germline): SGHTA, FQGNSA. The CDR3 spells CASAVAGGHNEQFF. DNA of the CDR3: TGTGCCAGCGCGGTGGCGGGAGGACACAATGAGCAGTTCTTC.

This chain uses TRBV11-2 with TRBJ2-5; perhaps TRBD1 as D (5 bases). V was pared by 1 base and J by 3 bases, with 9 bases between. Germline V gene data show CDR1 as SGHAT and CDR2 as FQNNGV. The CDR3 consists of 14 residues. The CDR3 DNA is TGTGCCAGCAGCTTAGGGTCAGGGAAAGAGACCCAGTACTTC. Translation gives CASSLGSGKETQYF.

The table lists this clone with a few counts. The chain uses TRBV2 and TRBJ1-1, with no clear D. Germline CDR1 is SNHLY and CDR2 is FYNNEI. The CDR3 loop spans 12 amino acids. The V and J ends lost 6 bases and 1 base respectively, with 6 bases between them. In DNA form, the CDR3 reads TGTGCCAGCAGCGCCAGGAACACTGAAGCTTTCTTT. The encoded protein is CASSARNTEAFF.

This clone turned up a few times. The V gene is TRBV7-2, the J gene TRBJ2-1; TRBD2 matches at 10 bases. Looked up from germline, CDR1 is SGHTA and CDR2 is FQGNSA. V dropped 3 bases and J dropped 7; count of bases not matched to a gene: 6. The CDR3 has 15 amino acids. The CDR3 spells CASSFLAGVQNEQFF. The CDR3 DNA reads TGTGCCAGCAGCTTCCTAGCGGGAGTGCAAAATGAGCAGTTCTTC. The variable domain in full, completed from reference TRBV7-2 and TRBJ2-1, reads GAGVSQSPSNKVTEKGKDVELRCDPISGHTALYWYRQSLGQGLEFLIYFQGNSAPDKSGLPSDRFSAERTGGSVSTLTIQRTQQEDSAVYLCASSFLAGVQNEQFFGPGTRLTVL.

The chain is built from TRBV11-2 and TRBJ2-1, with D possibly TRBD2 on 5 matching bases. The CDR3 runs 14 residues. V was shortened by 7 bases and J by 5 bases, with 15 bases between the two germline ends. Germline assignment: CDR1 SGHAT and CDR2 FQNNGV. CDR3 nucleotides: TGTGCCAGCAACCTTGCGGGCGGGCACAATGAGCAGTTCTTC. The encoded protein is CASNLAGGHNEQFF.

V gene TRBV11-2 combines with J gene TRBJ2-3; 7 nucleotides line up with TRBD1. CDR3 size: 15 residues. The V segment lost 4 bases and the J segment 1 base; nucleotides outside the gene matches: 5. In germline, CDR1 is SGHAT, CDR2 FQNNGV. DNA of the CDR3: TGTGCCAGCAGCTCACAGGGGCAGGGCACAGATACGCAGTATTTT. This codes for CASSSQGQGTDTQYF.

There are a few counts of this clone. The chain recombines TRBV18 with TRBJ2-5; 9 bases fit TRBD2. After removal of 1 base from V and 2 bases from J, the junction contained 5 bases not matched to a gene. This CDR3 comprises 16 residues. In germline, CDR1 is KGHSH, CDR2 LQKENI. The CDR3 is CASSPRAGGPQETQYF. CDR3 coding DNA: TGTGCCAGCTCACCACGGGCGGGAGGGCCTCAAGAGACCCAGTACTTC.

Here the CDR3 reads CASSFGQGGSNTGELFF. The CDR3 coding sequence is TGTGCCAGCAGCTTCGGACAGGGGGGTTCGAACACCGGGGAGCTGTTTTTT. The chain joins TRBV9 to TRBJ2-2; 10 bases are a match to TRBD1. With V trimmed by 4 bases and J by 0 bases, 6 bases remained unmatched. The CDR3 sequence is 17 residues long. Per the germline V gene, CDR1 is SGDLS and CDR2 is YYNGEE. Full variable domain (rest looked up from reference TRBV9 and TRBJ2-2): DSGVTQTPKHLITATGQRVTLRCSPRSGDLSVYWYQQSLDQGLQFLIQYYNGEERAKGNILERFSAQQFPDLHSELNLSSLELGDSALYFCASSFGQGGSNTGELFFGEGSRLTVL.

This clone was found a few times. The gene calls are TRBV7-3 and TRBJ2-1; 9 bases line up with TRBD1. The CDR3 has 14 residues. The V gene's germline CDR1 is SGHTA and CDR2 FQGTGA. V lost 4 bases, J lost 10 bases, and 8 bases stayed unmatched. In DNA, the CDR3 is TGTGCCAGCAGCTCGGGGACAGGGTGGGGGGAGCAGTTCTTC. It encodes CASSSGTGWGEQFF.